The sequence of this T cell receptor (beta chain) was determined in a study of tumor-infiltrating lymphocytes in localized non-small cell lung cancer (dated by TCRdb to the early 2020s). At the level of the whole study: The cohort covered several histologies, both smokers and never-smokers, and patients whose samples were collected after neoadjuvant chemotherapy. Each patient contributed resected tumor tissue and uninvolved lung tissue from the same patient, described as non-adjacent to the tumor. The same patients underwent several integrated assays, with TCR sequencing performed together with flow cytometry, multiplex immunofluorescence, RNA-seq, exome sequencing and proteomics. In total, the ICON cohort was made up of 150 or so surgical patients who had localized non-small cell lung cancer and whose tumors were resected. For roughly 56 patients, immunoSEQ T-cell fraction was compared between paired tumor and uninvolved lung. The investigation overall reported the following: Because different pieces of the same tissue were used for different assays, technical variation could not be separated from intratumor heterogeneity. TCRbeta sequencing supported higher T cell infiltration in tumors than in uninvolved lung tissue, consistent with immunofluorescence CD3 counts. TCR-derived T-cell fraction did not differ between the flow cytometry-defined immunotypes IM1 (good prognosis) and IM2 (poor prognosis). Assay coverage varied across patients depending on available tissue quantity, so only a subset of the cohort had TCR sequencing. Recurrence-free survival showed no association with tumor T-cell fraction measured by TCR sequencing (p = 0.61).

Details on this clone: Its specific antigen is unknown. Per-nucleotide qualities are absent, and no much larger clonotype sits a single base away.

The CDR3 runs 16 amino acids, cysteine and phenylalanine included. Only the CDR3 DNA stays, 48 bases, in frame from base 1. Trimming leaves V shorter by 4 bases and J shorter by 4 bases, with the junction holding 5 bases beyond the gene matches. The germline V gene supplies CDR1 SGHTA and CDR2 FQGTGA. Patient enrollment in ICON started in 2016, and the final patient was enrolled in 2018. Fresh tumor and matched uninvolved tissue for in-depth immune analyses, including TCR sequencing, were collected from a subcohort of 65 to 80 patients. TCR sequencing was performed on DNA isolated from bulk tissue, without cell sorting. The immunoSEQ assay used for TCR sequencing gave the T-cell fraction in both tumor and uninvolved lung tissue. The authors' analysis ran thus. For survival analysis, patients were divided into high (upper tertile) and low (lower two tertiles) T-cell fraction groups, which were compared by log-rank test. A signed-rank test was used to test differences in T-cell fraction between paired tumor and uninvolved lung samples. This immuneACCESS table, as held by TCRdb, lists in-frame sequences with V and J called but not all clones. Of the missing ones, under half trace to an unresolved V gene in checked studies; the others have no known cause. Clone size and the V and J calls come from that table; the DNA yielded D and trimming. This sample gives 9,500 to 10,000 clones in total; around 80% of them show up just once. The ten largest clones capture 9.5% to 10% of the sample.

The clonotype was recovered from a human donor with non-small cell lung cancer. The rearranged segments are TRBV7-3 and TRBJ2-1; 12 central bases correspond to TRBD2. Source material: lung tumor tissue. The DNA sequence follows: TGTGCCAGCAGCTCCCAGGGGACTAGCGGGTACAATGAGCAGTTCTTC. It specifies CASSSQGTSGYNEQFF.